A single sample gave rise to the 8 T cell receptor beta chains below, sequenced in a study of control samples from healthy donors and cancer patients. Method: immunoSEQ multiplex PCR; TCRdb's copy keeps in-frame clones and lacks some. Counted here are more than 95,000 clones, nearly 95% occurring once; the ten biggest clones make up 2.6%. The sample taken for sequencing was blood. The source of these receptors is a man aged 25-45 years in good health.

This chain links TRBV2 with TRBJ1-1, with no clear D. CDR1 and CDR2 (germline): SNHLY, FYNNEI. Trimming pared 8 bases from V and 6 bases from J, leaving 7 bases between. This CDR3 comprises 10 residues. CDR3 protein: CASDGPEAFF. CDR3 bases: TGTGCCAGCGACGGGCCTGAAGCTTTCTTT.

This chain links TRBV4-1 with TRBJ1-1, with D maybe TRBD1 (5 bases). Deletions cut 1 base from V and 1 base from J, with 7 bases between. CDR3 length equals 14 residues. Germline CDR1 reads MGHRA; CDR2 reads YSYEKL. The CDR3 bases are TGCGCCAGCAGCCAAGGGCAGGGGAACACTGAAGCTTTCTTT. It is translated as CASSQGQGNTEAFF.

The chain is built from TRBV5-5 and TRBJ1-4; no definite D call. The CDR3 is made up of 14 amino acids. V shed 5 bases and J shed 8 bases, with 16 bases lying between them. Per germline, CDR1 SGHKS and CDR2 YYEKEE (reference sequence). The CDR3 spells CASSPGWRNEKLFF. The DNA for the CDR3 is TGTGCCAGCAGTCCGGGTTGGAGGAACGAAAAACTGTTTTTT.

The table lists this clone with a count of one. The V call is TRBV2, the J call TRBJ2-6, with 8 bases that match TRBD1. Germline V gene data show CDR1 as SNHLY and CDR2 as FYNNEI. V shed 6 bases and J 1 base; nucleotides not matched to a gene: 8. This CDR3 spans 17 amino acids. The chain's CDR3 is CASSLNRGSSGANVLTF. The CDR3 coding sequence is TGTGCCAGCAGCCTAAACAGGGGGTCGTCTGGGGCCAACGTCCTGACTTTC.

This clone has only one observation. The V call is TRBV5-1, the J call TRBJ1-2; 8 bases match TRBD1. The V segment lost 4 bases and the J segment 6 bases; nucleotides outside the gene matches: 2. Germline CDR1 reads SGHRS; CDR2 reads YFSETQ. The CDR3 totals 12 residues. The CDR3 is CASSTDRDGYTF. The CDR3 DNA reads TGCGCCAGCAGCACGGACAGGGATGGCTACACCTTC.

V usage is TRBV18 and J usage is TRBJ1-2; TRBD1 agrees at 10 bases. The CDR3 is 16 amino acids. Germline CDR1 KGHSH, CDR2 LQKENI. V shed 8 bases, J shed 2 bases, and the junction held 11 bases outside the gene matches. The CDR3 DNA is TGTGCCAGCGAACCCCCGGGGGGACAGGGGAACTATGGCTACACCTTC. Translated, it gives CASEPPGGQGNYGYTF.

The V call is TRBV29-1, the J call TRBJ2-4, with a possible D match to TRBD2 (6 bases). V lost 7 bases and J lost 3, with 13 bases in between. Germline loops: CDR1 SQVTM, CDR2 ANQGSEA. This CDR3 region has 13 residues. Here the CDR3 reads CSAFADYKNIQYF. CDR3 bases: TGCAGCGCCTTCGCGGACTACAAAAACATTCAGTACTTC.

CDR3 in amino acids: CASSGTSGGRNTGELFF. CDR3 DNA sequence: TGCGCCAGCAGCGGGACTAGCGGGGGGCGGAACACCGGGGAGCTGTTTTTT. This chain joins TRBV5-1 and TRBJ2-2, with 15 bases that match TRBD2. The V segment lost 4 bases and the J segment 1 base; nucleotides outside the gene matches: 2. The CDR3 spans 17 residues. Germline CDR1 reads SGHRS; CDR2 reads YFSETQ.